This TCR beta chain was observed in a study of T cell responses to AZD1222 COVID-19 vaccine. As to this clone: Its specificity is unknown.

Points from the study as a whole: Samples come after the peak T cell response, not at day 14.

Only in-frame clones appear in the TCRdb table, and some are missing; sequencing was by immunoSEQ multiplex PCR. The repertoire holds 150,000 to 200,000 clones, with over 85% as singletons. With 5 bases removed from V and 1 base from J, the gap between germline ends came to 14 bases. Germline V gene lookup returns CDR1 WSHSY and CDR2 SAAADI. This CDR3 spans 15 amino acids. This TCR was recovered from an adult in good health. J is TRBJ1-1 and V is TRBV10-2; D is perhaps TRBD1 (6 bases). The sample in question was peripheral blood, obtained on day 0 of AZD1222 vaccination. CDR3 sequence reads: CASSNQGRGNTEAFF. The CDR3 bases are TGCGCCAGCAGTAACCAGGGGCGTGGGAACACTGAAGCTTTCTTT.